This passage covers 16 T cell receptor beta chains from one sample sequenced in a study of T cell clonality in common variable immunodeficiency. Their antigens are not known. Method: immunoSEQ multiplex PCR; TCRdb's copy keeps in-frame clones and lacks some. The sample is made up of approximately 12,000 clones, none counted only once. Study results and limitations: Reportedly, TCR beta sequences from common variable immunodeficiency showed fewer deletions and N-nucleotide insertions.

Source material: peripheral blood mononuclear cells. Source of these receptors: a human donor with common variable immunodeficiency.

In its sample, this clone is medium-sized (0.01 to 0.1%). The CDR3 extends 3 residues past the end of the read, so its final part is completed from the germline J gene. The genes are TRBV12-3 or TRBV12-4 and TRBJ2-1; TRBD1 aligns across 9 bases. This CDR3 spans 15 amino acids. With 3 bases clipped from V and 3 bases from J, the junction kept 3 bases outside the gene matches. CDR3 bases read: TGTGCCAGCAGTTTGGGACAGGGCTTCTACAATGAG. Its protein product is CASSLGQGFYNE. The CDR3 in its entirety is CASSLGQGFYNEQFF.

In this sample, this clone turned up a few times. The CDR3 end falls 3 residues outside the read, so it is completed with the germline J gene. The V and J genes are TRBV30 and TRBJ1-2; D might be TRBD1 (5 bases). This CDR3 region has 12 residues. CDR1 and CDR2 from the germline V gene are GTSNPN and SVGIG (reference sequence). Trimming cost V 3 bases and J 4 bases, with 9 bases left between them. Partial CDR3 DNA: TGTGCCTGGAGCCGAGACAGCTATGGC. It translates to CAWSRDSYG. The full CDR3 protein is CAWSRDSYGYTF.

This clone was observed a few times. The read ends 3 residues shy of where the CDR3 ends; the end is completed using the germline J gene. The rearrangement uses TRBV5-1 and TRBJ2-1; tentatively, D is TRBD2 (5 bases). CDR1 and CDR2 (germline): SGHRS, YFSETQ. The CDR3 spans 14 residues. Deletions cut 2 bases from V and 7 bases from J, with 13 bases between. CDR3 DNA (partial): TGCGCCAGCAGCTTAACGTTGCCGGGGAATGAG. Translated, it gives CASSLTLPGNE. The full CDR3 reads CASSLTLPGNEQFF.

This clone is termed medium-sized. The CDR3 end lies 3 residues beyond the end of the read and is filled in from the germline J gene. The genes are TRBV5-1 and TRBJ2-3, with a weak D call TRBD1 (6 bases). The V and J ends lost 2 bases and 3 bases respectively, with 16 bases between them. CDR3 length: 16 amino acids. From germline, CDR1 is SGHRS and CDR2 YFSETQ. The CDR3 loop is CASSFGTPQRTDTQYF. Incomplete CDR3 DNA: TGCGCCAGCAGCTTTGGGACACCCCAGAGGACAGATACG. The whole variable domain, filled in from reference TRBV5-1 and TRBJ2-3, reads KAGVTQTPRYLIKTRGQQVTLSCSPISGHRSVSWYQQTPGQGLQFLFEYFSETQRNKGNFPGRFSGRQFSNSRSEMNVSTLELGDSALYLCASSFGTPQRTDTQYFGPGTRLTVL.

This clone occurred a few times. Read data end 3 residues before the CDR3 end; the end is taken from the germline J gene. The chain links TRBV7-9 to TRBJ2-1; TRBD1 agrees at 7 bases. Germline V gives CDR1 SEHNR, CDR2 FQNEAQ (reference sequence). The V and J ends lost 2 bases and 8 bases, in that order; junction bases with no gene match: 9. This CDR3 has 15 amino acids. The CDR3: CASSLIQGYLDEQFF. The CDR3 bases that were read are TGTGCCAGCAGCTTAATACAGGGGTATCTCGATGAG.

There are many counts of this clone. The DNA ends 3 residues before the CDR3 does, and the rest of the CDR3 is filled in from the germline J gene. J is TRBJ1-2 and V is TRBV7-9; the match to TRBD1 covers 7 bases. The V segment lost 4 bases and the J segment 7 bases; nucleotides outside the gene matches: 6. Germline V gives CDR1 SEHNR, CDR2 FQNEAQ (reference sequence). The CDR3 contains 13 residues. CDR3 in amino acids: CASSSDRESGYTF. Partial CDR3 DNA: TGTGCCAGCAGCTCCGACAGGGAGTCTGGC.

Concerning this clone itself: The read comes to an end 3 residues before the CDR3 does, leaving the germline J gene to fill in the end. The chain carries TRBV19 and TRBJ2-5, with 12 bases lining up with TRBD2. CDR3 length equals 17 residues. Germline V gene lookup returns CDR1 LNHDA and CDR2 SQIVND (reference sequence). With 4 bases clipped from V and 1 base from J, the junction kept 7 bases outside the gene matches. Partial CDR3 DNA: TGTGCCAGTAGTAAAAATGGACTAGCGGGGTCCCAAGAGACC. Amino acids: CASSKNGLAGSQET. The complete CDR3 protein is CASSKNGLAGSQETQYF.

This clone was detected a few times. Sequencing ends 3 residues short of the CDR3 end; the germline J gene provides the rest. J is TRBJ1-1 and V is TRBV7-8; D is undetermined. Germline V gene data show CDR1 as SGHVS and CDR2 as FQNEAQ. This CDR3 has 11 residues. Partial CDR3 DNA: TGTGCCAGCAGCTTAGTATCCGAA. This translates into CASSLVSE. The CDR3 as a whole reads CASSLVSEAFF.

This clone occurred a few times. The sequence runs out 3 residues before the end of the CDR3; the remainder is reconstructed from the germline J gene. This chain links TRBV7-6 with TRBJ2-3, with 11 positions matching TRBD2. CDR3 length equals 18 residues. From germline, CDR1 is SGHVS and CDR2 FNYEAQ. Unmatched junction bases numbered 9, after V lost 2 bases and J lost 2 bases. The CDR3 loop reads CASSLTLRGLADTDTQYF. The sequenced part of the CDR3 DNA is TGTGCCAGCAGCTTAACTCTTAGGGGACTAGCGGACACAGATACG.

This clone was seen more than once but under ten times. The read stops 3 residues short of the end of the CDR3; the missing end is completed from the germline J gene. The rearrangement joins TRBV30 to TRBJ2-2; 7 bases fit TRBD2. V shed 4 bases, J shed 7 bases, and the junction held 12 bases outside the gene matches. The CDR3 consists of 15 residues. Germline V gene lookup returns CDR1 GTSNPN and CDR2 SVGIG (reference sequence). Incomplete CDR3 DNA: TGTGCCTGGAAACGTTTCGGGGGGTTGGGCGGGGAG. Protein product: CAWKRFGGLGGE. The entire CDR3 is CAWKRFGGLGGELFF.

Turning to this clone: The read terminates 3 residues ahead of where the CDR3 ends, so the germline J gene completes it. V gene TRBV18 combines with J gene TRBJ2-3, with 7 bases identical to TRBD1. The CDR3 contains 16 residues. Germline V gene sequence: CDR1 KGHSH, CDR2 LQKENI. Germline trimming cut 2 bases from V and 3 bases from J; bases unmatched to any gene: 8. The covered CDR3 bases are TGTGCCAGCTCACCAAGGCTGGGACAGCTTACAGATACG. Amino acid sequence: CASSPRLGQLTDT. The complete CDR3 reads CASSPRLGQLTDTQYF.

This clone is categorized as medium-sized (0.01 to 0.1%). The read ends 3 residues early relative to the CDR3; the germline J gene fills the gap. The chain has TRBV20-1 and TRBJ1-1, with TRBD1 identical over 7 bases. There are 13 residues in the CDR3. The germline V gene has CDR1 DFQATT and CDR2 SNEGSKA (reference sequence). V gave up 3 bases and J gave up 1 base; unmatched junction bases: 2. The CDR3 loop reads CSARGQKNTEAFF. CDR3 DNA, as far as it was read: TGCAGTGCTAGGGGACAGAAGAACACTGAA.

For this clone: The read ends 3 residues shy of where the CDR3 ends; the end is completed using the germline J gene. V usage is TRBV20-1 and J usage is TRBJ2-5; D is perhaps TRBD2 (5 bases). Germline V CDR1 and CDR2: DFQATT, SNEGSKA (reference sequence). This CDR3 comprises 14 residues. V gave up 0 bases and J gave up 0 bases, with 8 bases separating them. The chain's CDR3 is CSARDGGYQETQYF. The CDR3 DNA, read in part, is TGCAGTGCTAGAGATGGCGGGTACCAAGAGACC.

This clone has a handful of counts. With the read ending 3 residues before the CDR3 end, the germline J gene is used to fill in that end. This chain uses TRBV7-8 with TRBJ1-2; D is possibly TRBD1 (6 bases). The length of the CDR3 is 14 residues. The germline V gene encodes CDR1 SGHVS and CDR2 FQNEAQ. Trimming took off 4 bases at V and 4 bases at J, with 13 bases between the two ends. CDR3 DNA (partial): TGTGCCAGCAGCTCGGACAGCGTTGCCTATGGC. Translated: CASSSDSVAYG. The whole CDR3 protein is CASSSDSVAYGYTF.

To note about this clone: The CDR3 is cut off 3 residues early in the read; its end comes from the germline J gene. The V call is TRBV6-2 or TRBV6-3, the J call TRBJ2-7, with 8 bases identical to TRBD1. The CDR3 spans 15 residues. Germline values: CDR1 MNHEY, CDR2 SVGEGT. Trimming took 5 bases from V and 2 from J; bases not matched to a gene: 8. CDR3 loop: CASSPPGQAAYEQYF. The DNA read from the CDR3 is TGTGCCAGCAGTCCGCCGGGACAGGCTGCCTACGAG.

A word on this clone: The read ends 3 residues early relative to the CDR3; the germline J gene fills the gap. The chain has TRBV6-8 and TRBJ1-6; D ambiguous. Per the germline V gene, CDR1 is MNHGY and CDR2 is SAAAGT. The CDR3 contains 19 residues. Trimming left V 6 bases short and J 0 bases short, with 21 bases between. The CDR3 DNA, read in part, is TGTGCCAGCAGCGCTGTTCCCGCCGCGGTTAGCTCCTATAATTCACCC. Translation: CASSAVPAAVSSYNSP. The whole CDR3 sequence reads CASSAVPAAVSSYNSPLHF.